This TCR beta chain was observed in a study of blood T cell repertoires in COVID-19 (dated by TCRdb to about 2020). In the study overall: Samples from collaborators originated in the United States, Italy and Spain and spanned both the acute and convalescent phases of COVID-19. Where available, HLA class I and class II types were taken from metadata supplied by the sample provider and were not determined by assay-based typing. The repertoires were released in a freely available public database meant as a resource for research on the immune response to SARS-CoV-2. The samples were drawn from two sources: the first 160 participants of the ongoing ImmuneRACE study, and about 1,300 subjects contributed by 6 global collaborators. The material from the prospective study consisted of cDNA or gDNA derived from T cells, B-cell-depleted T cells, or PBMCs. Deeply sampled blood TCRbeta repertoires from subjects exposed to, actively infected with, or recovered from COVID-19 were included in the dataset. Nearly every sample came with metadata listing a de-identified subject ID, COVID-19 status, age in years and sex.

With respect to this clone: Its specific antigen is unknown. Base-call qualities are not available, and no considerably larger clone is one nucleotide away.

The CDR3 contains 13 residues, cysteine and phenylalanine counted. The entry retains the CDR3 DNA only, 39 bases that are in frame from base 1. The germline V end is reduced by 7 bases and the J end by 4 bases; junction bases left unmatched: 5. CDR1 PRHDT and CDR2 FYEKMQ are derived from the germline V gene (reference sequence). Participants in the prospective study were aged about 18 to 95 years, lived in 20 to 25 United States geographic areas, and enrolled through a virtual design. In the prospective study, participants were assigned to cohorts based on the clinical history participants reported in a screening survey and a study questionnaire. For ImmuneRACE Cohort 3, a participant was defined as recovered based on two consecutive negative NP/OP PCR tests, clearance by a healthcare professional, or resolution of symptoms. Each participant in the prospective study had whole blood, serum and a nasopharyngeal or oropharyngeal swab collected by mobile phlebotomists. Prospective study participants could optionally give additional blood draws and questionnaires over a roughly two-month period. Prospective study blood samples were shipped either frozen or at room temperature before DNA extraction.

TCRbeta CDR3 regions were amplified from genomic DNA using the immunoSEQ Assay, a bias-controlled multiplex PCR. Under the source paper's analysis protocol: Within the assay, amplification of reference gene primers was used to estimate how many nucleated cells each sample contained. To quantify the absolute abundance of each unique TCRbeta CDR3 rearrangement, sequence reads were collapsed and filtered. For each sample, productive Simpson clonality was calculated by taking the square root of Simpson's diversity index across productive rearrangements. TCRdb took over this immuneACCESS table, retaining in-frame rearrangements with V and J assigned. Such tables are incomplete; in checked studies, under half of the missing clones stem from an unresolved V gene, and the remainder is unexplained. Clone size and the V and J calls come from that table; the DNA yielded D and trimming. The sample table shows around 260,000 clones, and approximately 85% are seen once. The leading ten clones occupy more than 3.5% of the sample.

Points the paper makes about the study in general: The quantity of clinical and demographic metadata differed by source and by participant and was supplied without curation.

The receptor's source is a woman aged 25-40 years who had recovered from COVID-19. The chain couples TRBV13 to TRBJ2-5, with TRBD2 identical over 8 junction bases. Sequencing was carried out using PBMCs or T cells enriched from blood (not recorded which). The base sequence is TGTGCCAGCACCAAGAGCGGGAGAGAGACCCAGTACTTC. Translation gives CASTKSGRETQYF.